A single sample is the source of the 4 T cell receptor beta chains below, sequenced in a study of long-term antiretroviral therapy in people with HIV. Version v3.0 of the immunoSEQ assay ran at survey level. Here immunoSEQ multiplex PCR was the method, and the copy in TCRdb shows in-frame clones only, minus some. This sample has approximately 33,000 clones, with 70% to 90% found just once. The sample in question was unsorted PBMCs, obtained 0.8 years before starting antiretroviral therapy. All receptors derive from a young man with HIV.

CDR3 protein: CASRMDRGGDEQFF. CDR3 bases: TGTGCCAGCAGGATGGACAGGGGCGGTGATGAGCAGTTCTTC. The V gene is TRBV6-5, the J gene TRBJ2-1; 9 bases agree with TRBD1. Trimming removed 6 bases from V and 8 bases from J; junction bases left unmatched: 8. The CDR3 loop spans 14 amino acids. Germline CDR1 and CDR2: MNHEY and SVGAGI.

The CDR3 region is CASSVGMSSYNEQFF. The CDR3 nucleotides read TGTGCCAGCAGCGTAGGGATGAGCTCCTACAATGAGCAGTTCTTC. The chain recombines TRBV9 with TRBJ2-1; D remains ambiguous. The germline V and J ends were trimmed by 0 bases and 0 bases, with 7 bases remaining between them. The CDR3 consists of 15 residues. The germline V gene has CDR1 SGDLS and CDR2 YYNGEE.

This chain uses TRBV29-1 with TRBJ1-2, with D hard to call. The CDR3 contains 14 residues. The V end was cut by 1 base, the J end by 0 bases, with 9 bases between. The germline gives CDR1 SQVTM, CDR2 ANQGSEA. DNA of the CDR3: TGCAGCGTTGAAGCTTGGAGAGCTAACTATGGCTACACCTTC. The encoded protein is CSVEAWRANYGYTF.

The CDR3 protein is CASSDLQGNTEAFF. The CDR3 region has the DNA TGCGCCAGCAGTGACCTACAGGGGAACACTGAAGCTTTCTTT. The J gene is TRBJ1-1, the V gene TRBV10-2; D is perhaps TRBD1 (6 bases). V was cut by 3 bases and J by 1 base, with 9 bases left in between. In germline, CDR1 is WSHSY, CDR2 SAAADI. The CDR3 totals 14 residues.